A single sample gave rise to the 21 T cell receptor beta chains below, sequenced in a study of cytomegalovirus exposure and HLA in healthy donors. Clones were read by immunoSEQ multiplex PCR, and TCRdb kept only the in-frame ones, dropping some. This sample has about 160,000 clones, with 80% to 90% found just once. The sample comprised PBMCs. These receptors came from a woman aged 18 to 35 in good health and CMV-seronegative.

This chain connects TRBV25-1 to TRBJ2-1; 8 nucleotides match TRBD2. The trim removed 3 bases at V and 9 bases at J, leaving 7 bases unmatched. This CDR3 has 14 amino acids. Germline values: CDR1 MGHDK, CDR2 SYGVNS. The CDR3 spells CASSEPGLGSEQFF. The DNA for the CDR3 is TGTGCCAGCAGTGAGCCGGGACTAGGTTCTGAGCAGTTCTTC. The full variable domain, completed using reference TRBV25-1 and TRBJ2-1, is EADIYQTPRYLVIGTGKKITLECSQTMGHDKMYWYQQDPGMELHLIHYSYGVNSTEKGDLSSESTVSRIRTEHFPLTLESARPSHTSQYLCASSEPGLGSEQFFGPGTRLTVL.

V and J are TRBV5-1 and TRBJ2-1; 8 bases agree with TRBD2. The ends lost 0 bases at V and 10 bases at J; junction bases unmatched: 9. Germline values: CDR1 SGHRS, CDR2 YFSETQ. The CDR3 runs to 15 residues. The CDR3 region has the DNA TGCGCCAGCAGCTTGGCCGTAGCGGGACTTCGGGAGCAGTTCTTC. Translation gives CASSLAVAGLREQFF.

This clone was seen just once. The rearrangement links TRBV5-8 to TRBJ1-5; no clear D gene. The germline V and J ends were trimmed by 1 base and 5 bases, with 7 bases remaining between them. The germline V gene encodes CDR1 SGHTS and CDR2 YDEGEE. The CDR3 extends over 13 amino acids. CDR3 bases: TGTGCCAGCAGCTTGCGTGGAGATCAGCCCCAGCATTTT. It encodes CASSLRGDQPQHF.

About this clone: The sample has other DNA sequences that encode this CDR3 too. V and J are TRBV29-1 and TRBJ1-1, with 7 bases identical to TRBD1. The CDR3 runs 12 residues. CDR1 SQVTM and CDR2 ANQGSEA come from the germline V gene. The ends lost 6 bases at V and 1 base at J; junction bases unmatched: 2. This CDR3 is CSVHRGNTEAFF. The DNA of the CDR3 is TGCAGCGTCCACAGGGGGAACACTGAAGCTTTCTTT. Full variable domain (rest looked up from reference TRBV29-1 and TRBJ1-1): SAVISQKPSRDICQRGTSLTIQCQVDSQVTMMFWYRQQPGQSLTLIATANQGSEATYESGFVIDKFPISRPNLTFSTLTVSNMSPEDSSIYLCSVHRGNTEAFFGQGTRLTVV.

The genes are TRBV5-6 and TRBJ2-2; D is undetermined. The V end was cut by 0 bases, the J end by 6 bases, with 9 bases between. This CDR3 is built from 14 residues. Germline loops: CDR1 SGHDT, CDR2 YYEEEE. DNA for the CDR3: TGTGCCAGCAGCTTGGACGGTGTGCCCGGGGAGCTGTTTTTT. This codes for CASSLDGVPGELFF.

CDR3: CASSLTTGTGGTEAFF. CDR3 nucleotide sequence: TGTGCCAGCAGCTTAACTACCGGGACAGGAGGAACTGAAGCTTTCTTT. The rearrangement links TRBV5-4 to TRBJ1-1; TRBD1 agrees at 8 bases. CDR3 size: 16 residues. V gave up 2 bases and J gave up 5 bases; unmatched junction bases: 11. The germline V gene has CDR1 SGHNT and CDR2 YYREEE (reference sequence).

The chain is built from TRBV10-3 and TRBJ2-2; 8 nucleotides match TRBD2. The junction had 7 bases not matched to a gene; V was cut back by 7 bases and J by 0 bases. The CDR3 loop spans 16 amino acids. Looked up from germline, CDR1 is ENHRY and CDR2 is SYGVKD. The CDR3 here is CAIKSSGRANTGELFF. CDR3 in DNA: TGTGCCATCAAGAGTTCCGGGAGGGCGAACACCGGGGAGCTGTTTTTT.

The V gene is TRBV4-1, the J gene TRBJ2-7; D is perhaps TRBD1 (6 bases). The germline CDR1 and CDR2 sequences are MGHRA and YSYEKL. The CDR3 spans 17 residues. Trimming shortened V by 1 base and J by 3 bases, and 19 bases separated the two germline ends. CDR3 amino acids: CASSQGRQALRDYEQYF. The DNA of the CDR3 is TGCGCCAGCAGCCAAGGTAGACAGGCATTGAGGGACTACGAGCAGTACTTC.

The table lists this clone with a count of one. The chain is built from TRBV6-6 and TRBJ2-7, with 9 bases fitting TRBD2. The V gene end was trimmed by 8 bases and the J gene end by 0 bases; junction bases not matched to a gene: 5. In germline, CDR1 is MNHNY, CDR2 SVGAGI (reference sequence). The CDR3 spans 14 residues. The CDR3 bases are TGTGCCAGCCTTAGAGCGGGAGGCTCCTACGAGCAGTACTTC. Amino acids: CASLRAGGSYEQYF.

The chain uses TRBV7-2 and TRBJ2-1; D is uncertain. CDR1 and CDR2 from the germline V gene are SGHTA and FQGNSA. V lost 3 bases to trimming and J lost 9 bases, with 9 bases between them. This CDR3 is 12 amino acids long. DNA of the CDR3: TGTGCCAGCAGCTTGAATGTAGCTGAGCAGTTCTTC. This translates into CASSLNVAEQFF. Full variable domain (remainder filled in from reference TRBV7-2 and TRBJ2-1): GAGVSQSPSNKVTEKGKDVELRCDPISGHTALYWYRQSLGQGLEFLIYFQGNSAPDKSGLPSDRFSAERTGGSVSTLTIQRTQQEDSAVYLCASSLNVAEQFFGPGTRLTVL.

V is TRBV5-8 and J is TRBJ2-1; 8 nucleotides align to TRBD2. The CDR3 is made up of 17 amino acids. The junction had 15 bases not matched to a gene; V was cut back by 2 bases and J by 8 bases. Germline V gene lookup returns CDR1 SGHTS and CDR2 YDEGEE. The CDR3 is CASSLAIAGPSGDEQFF. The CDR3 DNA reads TGTGCCAGCAGCTTAGCAATAGCGGGACCTAGCGGCGATGAGCAGTTCTTC.

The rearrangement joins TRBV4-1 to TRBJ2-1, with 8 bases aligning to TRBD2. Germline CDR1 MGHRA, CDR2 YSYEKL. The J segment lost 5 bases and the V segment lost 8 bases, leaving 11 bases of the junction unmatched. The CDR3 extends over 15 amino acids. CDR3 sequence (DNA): TGCGCCAGCGGGATCCAAGCAGCGGGGGACAATGAGCAGTTCTTC. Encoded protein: CASGIQAAGDNEQFF.

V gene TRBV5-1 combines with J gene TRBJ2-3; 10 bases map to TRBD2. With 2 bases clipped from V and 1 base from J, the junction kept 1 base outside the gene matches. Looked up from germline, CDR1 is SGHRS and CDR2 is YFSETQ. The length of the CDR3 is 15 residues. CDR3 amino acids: CASSFLAGGTDTQYF. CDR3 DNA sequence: TGCGCCAGCAGCTTTCTAGCGGGGGGCACAGATACGCAGTATTTT. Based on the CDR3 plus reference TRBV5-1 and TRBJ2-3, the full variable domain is KAGVTQTPRYLIKTRGQQVTLSCSPISGHRSVSWYQQTPGQGLQFLFEYFSETQRNKGNFPGRFSGRQFSNSRSEMNVSTLELGDSALYLCASSFLAGGTDTQYFGPGTRLTVL.

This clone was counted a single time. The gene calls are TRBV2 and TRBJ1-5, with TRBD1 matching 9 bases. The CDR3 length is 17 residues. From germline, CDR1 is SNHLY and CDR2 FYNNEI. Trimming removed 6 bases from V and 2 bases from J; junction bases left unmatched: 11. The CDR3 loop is CASSPWTGDSGNQPQHF. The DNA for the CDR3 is TGTGCCAGCAGCCCTTGGACAGGGGATAGTGGCAATCAGCCCCAGCATTTT.

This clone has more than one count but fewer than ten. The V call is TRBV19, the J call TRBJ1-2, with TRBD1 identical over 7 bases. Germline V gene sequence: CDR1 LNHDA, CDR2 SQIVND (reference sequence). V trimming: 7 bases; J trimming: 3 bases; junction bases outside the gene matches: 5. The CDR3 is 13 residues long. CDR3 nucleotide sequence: TGTGCCAGTAAGGTTCAGGGGGACTATGGCTACACCTTC. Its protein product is CASKVQGDYGYTF.

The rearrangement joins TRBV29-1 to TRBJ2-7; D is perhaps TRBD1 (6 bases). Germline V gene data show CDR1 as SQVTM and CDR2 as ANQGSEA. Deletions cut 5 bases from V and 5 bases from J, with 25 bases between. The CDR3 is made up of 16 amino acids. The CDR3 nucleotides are TGCAGCGTTTCCCCCTCTCGGCCAGGGGAAAACAACGAGCAGTACTTC. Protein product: CSVSPSRPGENNEQYF.

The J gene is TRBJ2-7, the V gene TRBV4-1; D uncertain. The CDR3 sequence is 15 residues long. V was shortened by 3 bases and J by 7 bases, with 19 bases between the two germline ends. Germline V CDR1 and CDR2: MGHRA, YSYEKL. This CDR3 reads CASSHDHSTLREQYF. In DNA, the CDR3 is TGCGCCAGCAGCCACGACCACAGTACTCTACGGGAGCAGTACTTC.

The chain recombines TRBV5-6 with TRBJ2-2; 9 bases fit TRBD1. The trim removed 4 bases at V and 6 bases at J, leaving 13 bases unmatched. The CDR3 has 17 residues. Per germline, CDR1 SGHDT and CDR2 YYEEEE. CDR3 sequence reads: CASSLITGQGRPGELFF. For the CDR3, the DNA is TGTGCCAGCAGCCTCATAACGGGACAGGGAAGGCCCGGGGAGCTGTTTTTT.

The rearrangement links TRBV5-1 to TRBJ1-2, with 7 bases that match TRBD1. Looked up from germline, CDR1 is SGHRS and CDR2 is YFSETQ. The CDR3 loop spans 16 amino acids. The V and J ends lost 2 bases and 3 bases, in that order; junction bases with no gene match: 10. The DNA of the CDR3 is TGCGCCAGCAGCTTAAGACAGGGTGCGGTGGACTATGGCTACACCTTC. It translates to CASSLRQGAVDYGYTF.

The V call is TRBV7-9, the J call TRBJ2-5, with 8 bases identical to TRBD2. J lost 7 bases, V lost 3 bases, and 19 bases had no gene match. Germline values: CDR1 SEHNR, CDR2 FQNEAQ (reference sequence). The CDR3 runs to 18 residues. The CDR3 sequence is CASSLDYQFGTRGVTQYF. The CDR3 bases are TGTGCCAGCAGCTTGGATTATCAATTTGGGACTAGAGGCGTGACCCAGTACTTC.

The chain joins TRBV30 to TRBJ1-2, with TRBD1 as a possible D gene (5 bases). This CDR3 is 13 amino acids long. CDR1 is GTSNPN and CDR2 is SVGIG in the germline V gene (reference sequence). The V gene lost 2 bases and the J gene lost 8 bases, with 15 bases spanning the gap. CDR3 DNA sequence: TGTGCCTGGAGTTACGGGCAGGGTTACGGCTACACCTTC. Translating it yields CAWSYGQGYGYTF. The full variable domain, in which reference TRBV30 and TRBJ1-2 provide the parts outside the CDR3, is SQTIHQWPATLVQPVGSPLSLECTVEGTSNPNLYWYRQAAGRGLQLLFYSVGIGQISSEVPQNLSASRPQDRQFILSSKKLLLSDSGFYLCAWSYGQGYGYTFGSGTRLTVV.